The text below deals with one T cell receptor beta chain. This entry is derived from a study of cytomegalovirus exposure and HLA in healthy donors. The study ran its PCR with 60 Vbeta and 13 Jbeta primers. This table comes from immunoSEQ multiplex PCR, and its TCRdb copy is limited to in-frame clones, with some not included. The data show fewer than 150,000 clones, 76% seen once. CDR1 is SGHDT, CDR2 YYEEEE, per germline. This CDR3 has 13 residues. V was cut by 1 base and J by 6 bases, with 5 bases left in between. Sequenced sample: PBMCs. The genes are TRBV5-6 and TRBJ1-6; unclear D gene. The sequence was obtained from a man aged 40-49 years in good health and CMV-seronegative. Here the CDR3 reads CASSLFGNSPLHF. The CDR3 bases are TGTGCCAGCAGCTTGTTCGGTAATTCACCCCTCCACTTT. The entire variable domain, with the rest obtained from reference TRBV5-6 and TRBJ1-6, is as follows: DAGVTQSPTHLIKTRGQQVTLRCSPKSGHDTVSWYQQALGQGPQFIFQYYEEEERQRGNFPDRFSGHQFPNYSSELNVNALLLGDSALYLCASSLFGNSPLHFGNGTRLTVT.